This T cell receptor (beta chain) appears in the sequencing data of a study of shared clonotypes between healthy human individuals. Trimming cost V 2 bases and J 3 bases, with 13 bases left between them. The CDR3 extends over 15 amino acids. The V gene's germline CDR1 is MNHNS and CDR2 SASEGT. Sequenced by immunoSEQ multiplex PCR; TCRdb stores in-frame clones only, minus some. Of more than 2 million clones listed, approximately 96% are singletons. Material: naive CD4+ T cells sorted from blood. The subset: CD45RA+ positively selected. The origin of this receptor is a man between 18 and 29 years old in good health. The rearrangement joins TRBV6-1 to TRBJ1-1; tentative D call: TRBD1 (6 bases). The CDR3 nucleotides are TGTGCCAGCAGTGAATACAGGGTTTCTTACACTGAAGCTTTCTTT. This sequence encodes CASSEYRVSYTEAFF.